This TCR beta chain was identified in a study of T cells in Graves' hyperthyroidism and ophthalmopathy. The CDR3 regions of TCR beta were amplified from RNA transcripts. The HTBI primer set served for first-round RT-PCR of the TCR CDR3. TCRdb recomputed calls from the multiplex PCR reads with MiXCR, one row per CDR3 protein. Altogether approximately 490,000 distinct CDR3 sequences are present, 20% to 25% being singletons, with the ten largest covering 45% to 55%. V was trimmed by 2 bases and J by 8 bases, leaving 10 bases between them. The CDR3 extends over 13 amino acids. Germline V gives CDR1 SGHKS, CDR2 YYEKEE (reference sequence).

Material: blood. V and J are TRBV5-5 and TRBJ2-2; D unclear. The source of this sequence is a woman in her 70s with Graves' ophthalmopathy. CDR3 nucleotides: TGTGCCAGCAGCTTATCCCGGTCGGGGGAGCTGTTTTTT. This gives the protein CASSLSRSGELFF.